The T cell receptor beta chain described here comes from a study of cytomegalovirus exposure and HLA in healthy donors. Study-wide background: The 90 to 150 validation repertoires and the approximately 640 first-cohort repertoires shared a platform, a later analysis reported. Notes on the study in general: Most TCR sequences showed up rarely, but some public TCRs showed up in many donors. There were 150 to 200 TCR beta chains listed as cytomegalovirus-associated.

As for this clone: Its cognate antigen is unknown.

Trimming cost V 2 bases and J 5 bases, with 16 bases left between them. The CDR3 length is 16 residues. Germline V gene lookup returns CDR1 SGHTA and CDR2 FQGNSA. Profiling relied on immunoSEQ multiplex PCR, and the TCRdb table lists in-frame clones only, not all of them. The sample holds 55,000 to 75,000 clones, about 90% seen once. The 120-subject validation cohort, separate from the approximately 670-subject first cohort, included the donors. The receptor's source is a man between 18 and 29 years old in good health and CMV-seronegative. The V and J genes are TRBV7-2 and TRBJ1-5, with D possibly TRBD1 on 6 matching bases. The specimen was PBMCs. Here the CDR3 reads CASSLLGAGAYQPQHF. The CDR3 nucleotides read TGTGCCAGCAGCTTATTGGGGGCGGGGGCCTATCAGCCCCAGCATTTT. The full variable domain, completed using reference TRBV7-2 and TRBJ1-5, is GAGVSQSPSNKVTEKGKDVELRCDPISGHTALYWYRQSLGQGLEFLIYFQGNSAPDKSGLPSDRFSAERTGGSVSTLTIQRTQQEDSAVYLCASSLLGAGAYQPQHFGDGTRLSIL.